This T cell receptor (beta chain) originates from a study of control samples from healthy donors and cancer patients. Some clones are missing from TCRdb's copy, which holds only in-frame ones; the method was immunoSEQ multiplex PCR. The sample contains about 140,000 clones, approximately 94% of which appear only once. V shed 1 base and J shed 2 bases, with 5 bases lying between them. Germline lookup yields CDR1 SGHNT and CDR2 YYREEE (reference sequence). This CDR3 spans 13 amino acids. The sequenced sample was blood. The sequence derives from a man aged 40-49 years in good health. This chain uses TRBV5-4 with TRBJ2-3; D is unresolved. The DNA for the CDR3 is TGTGCCAGCAGCTTGTTCAACACAGATACGCAGTATTTT. Translated: CASSLFNTDTQYF.